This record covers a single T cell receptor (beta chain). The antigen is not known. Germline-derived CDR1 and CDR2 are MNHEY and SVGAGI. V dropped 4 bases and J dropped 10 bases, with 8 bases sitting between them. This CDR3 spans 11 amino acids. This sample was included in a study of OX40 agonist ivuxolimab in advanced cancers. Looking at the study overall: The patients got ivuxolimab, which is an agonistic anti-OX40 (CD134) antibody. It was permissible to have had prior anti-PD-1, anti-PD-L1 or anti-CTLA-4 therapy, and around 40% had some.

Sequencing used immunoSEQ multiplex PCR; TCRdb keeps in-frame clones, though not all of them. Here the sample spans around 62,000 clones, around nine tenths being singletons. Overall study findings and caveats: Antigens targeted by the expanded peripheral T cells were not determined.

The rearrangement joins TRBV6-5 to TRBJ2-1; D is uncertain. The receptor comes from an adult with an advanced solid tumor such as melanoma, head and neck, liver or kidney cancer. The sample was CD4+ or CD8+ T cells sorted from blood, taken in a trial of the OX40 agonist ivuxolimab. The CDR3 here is CASSLRPEQFF. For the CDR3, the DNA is TGTGCCAGCAGTTTAAGGCCCGAGCAGTTCTTC.